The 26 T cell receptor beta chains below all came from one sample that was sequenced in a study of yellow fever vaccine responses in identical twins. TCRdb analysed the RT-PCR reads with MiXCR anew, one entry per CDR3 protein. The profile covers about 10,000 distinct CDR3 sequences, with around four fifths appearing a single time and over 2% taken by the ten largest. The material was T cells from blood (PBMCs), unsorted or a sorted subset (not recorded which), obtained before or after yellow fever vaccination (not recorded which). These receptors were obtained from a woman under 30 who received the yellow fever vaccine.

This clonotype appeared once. CDR3 protein: CASSSQGAESYNEQFF. The DNA for the CDR3 is TGTGCCAGCAGCTCTCAGGGAGCGGAATCCTACAATGAGCAGTTCTTC. This chain uses TRBV7-9 with TRBJ2-1; D is possibly TRBD1 or TRBD2 (5 bases each). Looked up from germline, CDR1 is SEHNR and CDR2 is FQNEAQ (reference sequence). Trimming pared 4 bases from V and 1 base from J, leaving 14 bases between. The CDR3 extends over 16 amino acids.

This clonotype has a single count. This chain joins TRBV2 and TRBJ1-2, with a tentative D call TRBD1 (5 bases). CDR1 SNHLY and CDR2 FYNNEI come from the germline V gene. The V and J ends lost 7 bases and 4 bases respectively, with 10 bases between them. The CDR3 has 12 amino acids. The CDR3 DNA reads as TGTGCCAGCACCGGGACGGCCTATGGCTACACCTTC. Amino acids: CASTGTAYGYTF.

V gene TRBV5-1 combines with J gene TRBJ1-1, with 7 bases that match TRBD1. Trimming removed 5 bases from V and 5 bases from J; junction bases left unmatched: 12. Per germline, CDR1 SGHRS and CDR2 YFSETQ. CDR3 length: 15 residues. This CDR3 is CASSRQGSVGTEAFF. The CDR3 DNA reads TGCGCCAGCAGTAGACAGGGATCGGTTGGGACTGAAGCTTTCTTT.

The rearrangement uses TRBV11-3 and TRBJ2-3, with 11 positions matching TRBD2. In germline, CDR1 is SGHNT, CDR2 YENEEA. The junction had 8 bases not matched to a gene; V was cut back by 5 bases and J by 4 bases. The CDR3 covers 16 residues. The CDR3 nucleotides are TGTGCCAGCAGCGCTATTAGCGGGAGGGCCCCAGATACGCAGTATTTT. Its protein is CASSAISGRAPDTQYF.

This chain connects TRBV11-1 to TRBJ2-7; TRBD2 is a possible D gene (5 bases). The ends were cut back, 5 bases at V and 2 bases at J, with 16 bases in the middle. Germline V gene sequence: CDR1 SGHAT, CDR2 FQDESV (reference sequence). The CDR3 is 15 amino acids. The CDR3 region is CASSLGNGPTYEQYF. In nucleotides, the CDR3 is TGTGCCAGCAGCCTCGGGAACGGCCCTACCTACGAGCAGTACTTC.

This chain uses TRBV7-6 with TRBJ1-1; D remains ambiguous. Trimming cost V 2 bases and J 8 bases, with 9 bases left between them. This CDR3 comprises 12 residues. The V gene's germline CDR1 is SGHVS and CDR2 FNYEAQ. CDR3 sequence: CASSLLGREAFF. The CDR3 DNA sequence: TGTGCCAGCAGCTTACTCGGGCGGGAAGCTTTCTTT.

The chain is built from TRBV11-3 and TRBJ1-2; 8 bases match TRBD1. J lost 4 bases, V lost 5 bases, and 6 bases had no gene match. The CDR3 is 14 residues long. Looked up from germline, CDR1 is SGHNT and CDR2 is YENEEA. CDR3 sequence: CASSQTTGAYGYTF. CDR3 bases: TGTGCCAGCAGCCAAACGACAGGGGCCTATGGCTACACCTTC.

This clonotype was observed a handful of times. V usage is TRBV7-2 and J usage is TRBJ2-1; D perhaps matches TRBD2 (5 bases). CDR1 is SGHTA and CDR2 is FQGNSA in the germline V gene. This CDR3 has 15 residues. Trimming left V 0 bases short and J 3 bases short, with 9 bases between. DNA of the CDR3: TGTGCCAGCAGCTTAGCGGTGGGGAGCTACAATGAGCAGTTCTTC. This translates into CASSLAVGSYNEQFF.

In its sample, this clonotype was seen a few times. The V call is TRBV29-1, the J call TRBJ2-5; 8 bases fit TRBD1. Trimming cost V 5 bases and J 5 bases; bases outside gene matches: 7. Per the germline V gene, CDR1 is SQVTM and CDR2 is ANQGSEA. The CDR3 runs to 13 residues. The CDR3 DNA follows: TGCAGCGTTACACCAGGGGGCGTGGAGACCCAGTACTTC. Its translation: CSVTPGGVETQYF.

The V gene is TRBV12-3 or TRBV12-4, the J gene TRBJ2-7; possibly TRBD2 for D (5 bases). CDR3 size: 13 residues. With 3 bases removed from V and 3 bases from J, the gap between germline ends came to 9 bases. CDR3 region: CASSLEAIYEQYF. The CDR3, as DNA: TGTGCCAGCAGTTTGGAGGCAATCTACGAGCAGTACTTC.

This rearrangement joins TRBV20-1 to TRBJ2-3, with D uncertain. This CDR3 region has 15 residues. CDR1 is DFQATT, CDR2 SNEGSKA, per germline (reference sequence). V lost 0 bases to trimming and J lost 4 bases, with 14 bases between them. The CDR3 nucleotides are TGCAGTGCTAGAGACCCGGCCCGCGGCCCAGATACGCAGTATTTT. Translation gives CSARDPARGPDTQYF.

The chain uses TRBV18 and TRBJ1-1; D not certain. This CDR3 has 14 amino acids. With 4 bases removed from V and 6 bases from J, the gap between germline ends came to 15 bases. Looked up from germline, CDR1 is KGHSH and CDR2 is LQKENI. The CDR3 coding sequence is TGTGCCAGCTCACAAACATTACAACAAGCTGAAGCTTTCTTT. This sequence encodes CASSQTLQQAEAFF.

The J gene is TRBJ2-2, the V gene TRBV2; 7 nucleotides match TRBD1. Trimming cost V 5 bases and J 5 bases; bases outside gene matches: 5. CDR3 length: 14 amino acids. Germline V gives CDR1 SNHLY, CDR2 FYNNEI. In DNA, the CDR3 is TGTGCCAGCAGTCAGGGGGTGGCGACCGGGGAGCTGTTTTTT. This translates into CASSQGVATGELFF.

The DNA of the CDR3 is TGTGCCAGCAGCTCCACAGGTGATGAAAAACTGTTTTTT. Protein product: CASSSTGDEKLFF. The J gene is TRBJ1-4, the V gene TRBV7-9, with a tentative D call TRBD1 (5 bases). V lost 4 bases and J 6 bases, leaving 9 bases between the germline ends. This CDR3 has 13 residues. Germline V gene lookup returns CDR1 SEHNR and CDR2 FQNEAQ (reference sequence).

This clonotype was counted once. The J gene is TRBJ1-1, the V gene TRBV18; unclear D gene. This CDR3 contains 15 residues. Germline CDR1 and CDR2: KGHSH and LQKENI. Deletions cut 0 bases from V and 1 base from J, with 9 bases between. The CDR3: CASSPPKGANTEAFF. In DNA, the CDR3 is TGTGCCAGCTCACCACCGAAGGGTGCGAACACTGAAGCTTTCTTT.

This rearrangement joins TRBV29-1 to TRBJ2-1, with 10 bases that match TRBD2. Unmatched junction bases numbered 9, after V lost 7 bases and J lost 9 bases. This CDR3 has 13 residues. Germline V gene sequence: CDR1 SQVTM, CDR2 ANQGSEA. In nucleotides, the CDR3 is TGCAGCGCTTCGAGTCTAGCGGGAGCTGAGCAGTTCTTC. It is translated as CSASSLAGAEQFF.

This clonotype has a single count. DNA for the CDR3: TGTGCCAGCTCCCCCGGACAGGGAAACTACAATGAGCAGTTCTTC. Encoded protein: CASSPGQGNYNEQFF. The chain links TRBV18 to TRBJ2-1, with 8 bases identical to TRBD1. The germline CDR1 and CDR2 sequences are KGHSH and LQKENI. J gave up 3 bases and V 6 bases, and 7 bases lay outside the gene matches. The CDR3 has 15 residues.

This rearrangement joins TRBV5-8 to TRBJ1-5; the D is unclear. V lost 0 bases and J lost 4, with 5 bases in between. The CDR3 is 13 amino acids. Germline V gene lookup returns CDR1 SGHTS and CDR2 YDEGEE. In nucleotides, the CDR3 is TGTGCCAGCAGCTTGGAGCAAAATCAGCCCCAGCATTTT. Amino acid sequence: CASSLEQNQPQHF.

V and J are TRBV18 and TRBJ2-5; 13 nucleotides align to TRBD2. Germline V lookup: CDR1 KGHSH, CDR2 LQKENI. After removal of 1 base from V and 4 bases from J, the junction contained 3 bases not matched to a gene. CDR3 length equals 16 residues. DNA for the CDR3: TGTGCCAGCTCACCACGACTAGCGGGAGGTGGAGAGACCCAGTACTTC. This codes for CASSPRLAGGGETQYF.

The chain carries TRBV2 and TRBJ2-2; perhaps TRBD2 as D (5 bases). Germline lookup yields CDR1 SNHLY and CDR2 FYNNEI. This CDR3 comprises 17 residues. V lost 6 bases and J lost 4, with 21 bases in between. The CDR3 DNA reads TGTGCCAGCAGGAAGCTGGGCGGTGAAGGGAGCACCGGGGAGCTGTTTTTT. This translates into CASRKLGGEGSTGELFF.

For the CDR3, the DNA is TGCAGTGCTAGAGTTGGAGCGGCTAGCGGGGTGGATACGCAGTATTTT. It encodes CSARVGAASGVDTQYF. The chain recombines TRBV20-1 with TRBJ2-3; 9 bases line up with TRBD2. The CDR3 runs 16 residues. Germline V lookup: CDR1 DFQATT, CDR2 SNEGSKA (reference sequence). After removal of 1 base from V and 6 bases from J, the junction contained 11 bases not matched to a gene.

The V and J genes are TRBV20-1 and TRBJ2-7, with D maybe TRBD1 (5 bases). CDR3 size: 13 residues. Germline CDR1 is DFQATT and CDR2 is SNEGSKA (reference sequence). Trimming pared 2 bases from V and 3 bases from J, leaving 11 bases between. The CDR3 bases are TGCAGTGCTAGAAGTGACAGAGACTACGAGCAGTACGTC. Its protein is CSARSDRDYEQYV.

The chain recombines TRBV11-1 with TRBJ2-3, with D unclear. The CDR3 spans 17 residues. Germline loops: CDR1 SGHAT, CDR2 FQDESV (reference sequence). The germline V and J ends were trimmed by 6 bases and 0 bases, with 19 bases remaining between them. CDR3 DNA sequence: TGTGCCAGCAGGCGCACAGTTCAGGAAACTAGCACAGATACGCAGTATTTT. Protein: CASRRTVQETSTDTQYF.

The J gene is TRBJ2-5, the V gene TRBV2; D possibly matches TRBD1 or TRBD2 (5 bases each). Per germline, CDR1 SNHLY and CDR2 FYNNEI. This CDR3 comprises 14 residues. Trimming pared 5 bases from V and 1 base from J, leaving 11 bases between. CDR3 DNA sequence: TGTGCCAGCAGTTTCGGGGCCCTCCAAGAGACCCAGTACTTC. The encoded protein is CASSFGALQETQYF. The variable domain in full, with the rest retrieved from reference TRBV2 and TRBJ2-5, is EPEVTQTPSHQVTQMGQEVILRCVPISNHLYFYWYRQILGQKVEFLVSFYNNEISEKSEIFDDQFSVERPDGSNFTLKIRSTKLEDSAMYFCASSFGALQETQYFGPGTRLLVL.

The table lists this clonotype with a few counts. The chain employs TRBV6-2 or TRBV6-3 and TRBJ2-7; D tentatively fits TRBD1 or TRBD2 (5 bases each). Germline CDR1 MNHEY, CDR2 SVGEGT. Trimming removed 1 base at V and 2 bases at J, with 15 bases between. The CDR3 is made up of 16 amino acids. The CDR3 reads CASSYLGTGGTYEQYF. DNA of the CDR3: TGTGCCAGCAGTTACTTAGGGACGGGCGGAACCTACGAGCAGTACTTC.

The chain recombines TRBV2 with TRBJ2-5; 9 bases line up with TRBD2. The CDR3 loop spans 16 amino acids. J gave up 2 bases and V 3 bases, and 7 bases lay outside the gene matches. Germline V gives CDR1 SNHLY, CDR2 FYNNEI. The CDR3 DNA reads TGTGCCAGCAGTGACCTCGGGGCGGGAGGGCAAGAGACCCAGTACTTC. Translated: CASSDLGAGGQETQYF.